These T cell receptor beta chains were read from a single sample in a study of blood T cell repertoires in COVID-19. Method: immunoSEQ multiplex PCR; TCRdb's copy keeps in-frame clones and lacks some. The sample contains under 300,000 clones, about 80% of which appear only once. What was sequenced was PBMCs or T cells enriched from blood (not recorded which). The receptors here all came from a man aged 45-65 years who had recovered from COVID-19. CDR3s include the opening cysteine and the closing phenylalanine or tryptophan. The D gene is left open where the match is weak. Clone size, where shown, is once, few, many, or a class for clones that have expanded.

CDR3: CASSPLAGSYNEQFF
DNA: TGTGCCAGCAGCCCACTAGCGGGATCCTACAATGAGCAGTTCTTC
J: TRBJ2-1
D: TRBD2
V: TRBV14
size: many

CDR3: CASSVDSGGYEQYF
DNA: TGTGCCAGCAGCGTAGATAGCGGGGGATACGAGCAGTACTTC
J: TRBJ2-7
D: TRBD2
V: TRBV9
size: -

CDR3: CAGQTPTSPNVLTF
DNA: TGTGCCGGACAGACTCCAACGTCGCCCAACGTCCTGACTTTC
J: TRBJ2-6
D: -
V: TRBV2
size: few

CDR3: CASSLSSGGVGEKLFF
DNA: TGTGCCAGCAGTTTATCGTCGGGGGGGGTAGGTGAAAAACTGTTTTTT
J: TRBJ1-4
D: -
V: TRBV27
size: few

CDR3: CASSYRAGSSSYEQYF
DNA: TGTGCCAGCAGCTACAGGGCAGGATCGAGCTCCTACGAGCAGTACTTC
J: TRBJ2-7
D: -
V: TRBV11-2
size: -

CDR3: CASSRGTQGQVEKLFF
DNA: TGTGCCAGCAGCCGTGGTACACAGGGCCAGGTTGAAAAACTGTTTTTT
J: TRBJ1-4
D: -
V: TRBV7-9
size: -

CDR3: CASSQADRGWPQHF
DNA: TGCGCCAGCAGCCAAGCGGACAGGGGGTGGCCCCAGCATTTT
J: TRBJ1-5
D: TRBD1
V: TRBV4-1
size: -

CDR3: CASSLTRAPTDTQYF
DNA: TGTGCCAGCAGCCTAACTAGGGCCCCCACAGATACGCAGTATTTT
J: TRBJ2-3
D: -
V: TRBV7-6
size: once

CDR3: CASSFSRETEAFF
DNA: TGTGCCAGCAGCTTTTCGAGGGAGACTGAAGCTTTCTTT
J: TRBJ1-1
D: -
V: TRBV7-3
size: -

CDR3: CASSRQGENQPQHF
DNA: TGTGCCAGCAGCCGACAGGGAGAAAATCAGCCCCAGCATTTT
J: TRBJ1-5
D: TRBD1
V: TRBV16
size: -

CDR3: CASSLAPGVSYEQYF
DNA: TGCGCCAGCAGCTTGGCGCCAGGGGTATCCTACGAGCAGTACTTC
J: TRBJ2-7
D: -
V: TRBV5-1
size: -

CDR3: CATKGRTGLGQPQHF
DNA: TGTGCCACCAAGGGTAGGACAGGGCTTGGACAGCCCCAGCATTTT
J: TRBJ1-5
D: TRBD1
V: TRBV19
size: -

CDR3: CASSSLGGNSPLHF
DNA: TGTGCCAGCAGCTCCTTGGGGGGGAATTCACCCCTCCACTTT
J: TRBJ1-6
D: -
V: TRBV5-6
size: -

CDR3: CASSPRQGAGNTIYF
DNA: TGTGCCAGCAGCCCTCGACAGGGGGCTGGAAACACCATATATTTT
J: TRBJ1-3
D: TRBD1
V: TRBV3-1/TRBV3-2
size: -

CDR3: CATSRQGDRNYGYTF
DNA: TGTGCCACCAGCAGACAGGGTGATCGTAACTATGGCTACACCTTC
J: TRBJ1-2
D: -
V: TRBV15
size: -

CDR3: CASRDSSMNTEAFF
DNA: TGTGCCAGCAGGGACAGCTCTATGAACACTGAAGCTTTCTTT
J: TRBJ1-1
D: -
V: TRBV6-4
size: many

CDR3: CSARDEEQYF
DNA: TGCAGTGCTAGAGATGAGGAGCAGTACTTC
J: TRBJ2-7
D: -
V: TRBV20-1
size: -

CDR3: CASSFGGFTGELFF
DNA: TGTGCCAGCAGCTTCGGAGGATTCACCGGGGAGCTGTTTTTT
J: TRBJ2-2
D: -
V: TRBV11-3
size: -

CDR3: CASTKGGEYGYTF
DNA: TGCGCCAGCACTAAAGGGGGGGAATATGGCTACACCTTC
J: TRBJ1-2
D: -
V: TRBV10-2
size: -

CDR3: CASGLPGTGDYEQYF
DNA: TGTGCTAGTGGTTTGCCCGGGACAGGGGACTACGAGCAGTACTTC
J: TRBJ2-7
D: TRBD1
V: TRBV12-5
size: once

CDR3: CATQGHIEYEQYF
DNA: TGTGCCACCCAGGGACATATCGAGTACGAGCAGTACTTC
J: TRBJ2-7
D: -
V: TRBV19
size: -

CDR3: CASSGEGTGYGYTF
DNA: TGTGCCAGCAGTGGGGAAGGGACAGGCTATGGCTACACCTTC
J: TRBJ1-2
D: TRBD1
V: TRBV6-2/TRBV6-3
size: -

CDR3: CASGRIVLRNTGELFF
DNA: TGTGCTAGTGGTCGCATTGTCTTGCGGAACACCGGGGAGCTGTTTTTT
J: TRBJ2-2
D: -
V: TRBV12-5
size: -

CDR3: CASRGSGGPEAFF
DNA: TGTGCCAGCAGAGGTTCCGGGGGTCCTGAAGCTTTCTTT
J: TRBJ1-1
D: -
V: TRBV11-2
size: -

CDR3: CASSFESSYNEQFF
DNA: TGCGCCAGCAGCTTTGAGAGCTCCTACAATGAGCAGTTCTTC
J: TRBJ2-1
D: -
V: TRBV5-1
size: -

CDR3: CASSLWGEGGYTF
DNA: TGTGCCAGCAGTTTATGGGGGGAAGGCGGCTACACCTTC
J: TRBJ1-2
D: -
V: TRBV12-3/TRBV12-4
size: -

CDR3: CASSAGDPNTEAFF
DNA: TGTGCCAGCAGCGCAGGGGATCCGAACACTGAAGCTTTCTTT
J: TRBJ1-1
D: -
V: TRBV9
size: -

CDR3: CASGASHSNQPQHF
DNA: TGTGCCAGCGGGGCGTCACATAGCAATCAGCCCCAGCATTTT
J: TRBJ1-5
D: -
V: TRBV3-1/TRBV3-2
size: few

CDR3: CASSTYAGGGEQYF
DNA: TGTGCCAGTAGTACGTACGCAGGGGGTGGAGAGCAGTACTTC
J: TRBJ2-7
D: TRBD1
V: TRBV19
size: -

CDR3: CASSLARGNGYTF
DNA: TGTGCCAGCAGCTTAGCGCGGGGGAATGGCTACACCTTC
J: TRBJ1-2
D: -
V: TRBV7-6
size: -

CDR3: CASNRVTFYEQYF
DNA: TGTGCCAGCAACCGGGTAACCTTCTACGAGCAGTACTTC
J: TRBJ2-7
D: -
V: TRBV2
size: -

CDR3: CATSEGTSGTIEQFF
DNA: TGTGCCACCAGCGAGGGGACTAGCGGGACAATCGAGCAGTTCTTC
J: TRBJ2-1
D: TRBD2
V: TRBV10-3
size: -

CDR3: CASSYISGSLYNEQFF
DNA: TGTGCCAGCAGTTATATAAGCGGGAGTCTCTACAATGAGCAGTTCTTC
J: TRBJ2-1
D: TRBD2
V: TRBV27
size: many

CDR3: CASSGSRGTEQYF
DNA: TGTGCCAGCAGCGGAAGCCGGGGGACGGAGCAGTACTTC
J: TRBJ2-7
D: -
V: TRBV9
size: -

CDR3: CASSREDTQYF
DNA: TGTGCCAGCTCCCGGGAAGATACGCAGTATTTT
J: TRBJ2-3
D: -
V: TRBV18
size: -

CDR3: CAHARQLNTEAFF
DNA: TGTGCCCATGCGCGGCAGTTGAACACTGAAGCTTTCTTT
J: TRBJ1-1
D: -
V: TRBV6-5
size: -

CDR3: CASSDLVRGSTDTQYF
DNA: TGTGCCAGCAGTGATTTGGTCAGGGGAAGCACAGATACGCAGTATTTT
J: TRBJ2-3
D: -
V: TRBV25-1
size: -

CDR3: CATKGLTGFNTGELFF
DNA: TGTGCCACCAAGGGACTTACAGGTTTTAACACCGGGGAGCTGTTTTTT
J: TRBJ2-2
D: -
V: TRBV19
size: -

CDR3: CASSQDGRNQPQHF
DNA: TGCGCCAGCAGCCAAGATGGGAGAAATCAGCCCCAGCATTTT
J: TRBJ1-5
D: -
V: TRBV4-1
size: -

CDR3: CASSVRLTGLRAEQYF
DNA: TGTGCCAGCAGTGTTCGGTTAACAGGGTTAAGGGCCGAGCAGTACTTC
J: TRBJ2-7
D: -
V: TRBV27
size: -

CDR3: CASSQGSGASSYEQYF
DNA: TGCGCCAGCAGCCAAGGATCAGGGGCGAGCTCCTACGAGCAGTACTTC
J: TRBJ2-7
D: -
V: TRBV4-1
size: -

CDR3: CASSQAQPGDTEAFF
DNA: TGCGCCAGCAGCCAGGCGCAACCGGGAGACACTGAAGCTTTCTTT
J: TRBJ1-1
D: -
V: TRBV4-1
size: -

CDR3: CASSPGSENTIYF
DNA: TGTGCCAGCAGCCCAGGTTCCGAAAACACCATATATTTT
J: TRBJ1-3
D: -
V: TRBV9
size: -

CDR3: CASSFRSGELFF
DNA: TGTGCCAGCAGTTTCCGGTCCGGGGAGCTGTTTTTT
J: TRBJ2-2
D: -
V: TRBV27
size: -

CDR3: CASSIWDTNQPQHF
DNA: TGTGCCAGTAGTATTTGGGACACTAATCAGCCCCAGCATTTT
J: TRBJ1-5
D: -
V: TRBV19
size: -

CDR3: CASSLTGMDQETQYF
DNA: TGTGCCAGCAGCTTGACAGGGATGGATCAAGAGACCCAGTACTTC
J: TRBJ2-5
D: TRBD1
V: TRBV7-2
size: -

CDR3: CASSWGGGLDTQYF
DNA: TGTGCCAGCAGCTGGGGCGGGGGTTTAGATACGCAGTATTTT
J: TRBJ2-3
D: TRBD2
V: TRBV5-6
size: -

CDR3: CASSGPDRGATNEKLFF
DNA: TGTGCCAGCAGCGGACCTGACAGGGGTGCAACTAATGAAAAACTGTTTTTT
J: TRBJ1-4
D: TRBD1
V: TRBV5-4
size: many

CDR3: CASSDRDRDHYGYTF
DNA: TGTGCCAGCAGTGACCGGGACAGGGATCATTATGGCTACACCTTC
J: TRBJ1-2
D: TRBD1
V: TRBV6-1
size: -

CDR3: CASSLSGRGTDTQYF
DNA: TGTGCCAGCAGTCTTAGCGGGAGGGGCACAGATACGCAGTATTTT
J: TRBJ2-3
D: TRBD2
V: TRBV6-5
size: -

CDR3: CATSRETGGGQPQHF
DNA: TGTGCCACCAGCAGAGAAACAGGGGGAGGACAGCCCCAGCATTTT
J: TRBJ1-5
D: TRBD1
V: TRBV15
size: once

CDR3: CASSEAGLQPQHF
DNA: TGTGCCAGCAGTGAAGCGGGCCTACAGCCCCAGCATTTT
J: TRBJ1-5
D: -
V: TRBV6-1
size: once